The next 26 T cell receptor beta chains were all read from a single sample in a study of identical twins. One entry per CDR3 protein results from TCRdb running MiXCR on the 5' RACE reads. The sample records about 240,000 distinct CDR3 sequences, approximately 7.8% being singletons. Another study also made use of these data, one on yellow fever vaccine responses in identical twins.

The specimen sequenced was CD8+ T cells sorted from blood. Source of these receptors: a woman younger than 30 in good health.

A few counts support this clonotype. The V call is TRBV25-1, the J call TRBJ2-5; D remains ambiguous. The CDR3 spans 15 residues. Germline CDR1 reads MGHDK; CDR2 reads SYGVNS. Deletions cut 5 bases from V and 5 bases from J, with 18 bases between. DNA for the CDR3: TGTGCCAGCAGTAGCACAGCCCTACCCCGGGAGACCCAGTACTTC. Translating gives CASSSTALPRETQYF.

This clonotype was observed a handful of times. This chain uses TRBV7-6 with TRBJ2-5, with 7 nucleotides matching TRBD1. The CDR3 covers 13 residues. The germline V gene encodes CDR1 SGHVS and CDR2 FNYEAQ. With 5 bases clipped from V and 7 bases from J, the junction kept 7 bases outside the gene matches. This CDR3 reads CASSPSEGATQYF. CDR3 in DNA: TGTGCCAGCAGCCCAAGCGAGGGGGCGACCCAGTACTTC.

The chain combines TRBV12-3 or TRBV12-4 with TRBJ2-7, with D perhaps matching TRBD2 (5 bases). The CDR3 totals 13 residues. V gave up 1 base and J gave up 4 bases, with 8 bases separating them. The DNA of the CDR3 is TGTGCCAGCAGTTTAGGGGAGAAGTACGAGCAGTACTTC. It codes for CASSLGEKYEQYF.

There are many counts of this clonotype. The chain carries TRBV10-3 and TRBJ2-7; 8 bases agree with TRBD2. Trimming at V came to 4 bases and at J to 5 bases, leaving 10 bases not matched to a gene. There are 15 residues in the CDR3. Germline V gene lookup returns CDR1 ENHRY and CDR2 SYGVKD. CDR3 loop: CAISGSAGVANEQYF. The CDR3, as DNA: TGTGCCATCAGTGGATCAGCGGGAGTTGCAAACGAGCAGTACTTC.

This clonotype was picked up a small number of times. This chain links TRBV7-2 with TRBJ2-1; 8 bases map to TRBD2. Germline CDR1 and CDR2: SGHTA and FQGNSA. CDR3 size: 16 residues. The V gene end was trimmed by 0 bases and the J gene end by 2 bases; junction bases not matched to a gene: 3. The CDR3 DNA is TGTGCCAGCAGCTTAGCCCGGGGGGGCACCTACAATGAGCAGTTCTTC. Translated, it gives CASSLARGGTYNEQFF.

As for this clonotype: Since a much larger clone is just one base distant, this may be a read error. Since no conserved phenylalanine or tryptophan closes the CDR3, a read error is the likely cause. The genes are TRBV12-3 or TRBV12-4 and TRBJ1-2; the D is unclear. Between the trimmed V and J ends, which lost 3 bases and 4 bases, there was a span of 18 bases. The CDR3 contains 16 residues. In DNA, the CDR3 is TGTGCCAGCAGTTTGATTTTACCTGTGGATGGCTATGGCTACACCTTA. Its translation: CASSLILPVDGYGYTL.

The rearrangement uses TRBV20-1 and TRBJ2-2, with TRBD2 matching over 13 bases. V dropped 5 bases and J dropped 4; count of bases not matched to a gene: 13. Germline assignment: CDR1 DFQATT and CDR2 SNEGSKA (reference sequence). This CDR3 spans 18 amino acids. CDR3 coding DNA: TGCAGTGCTCTCGGGACTAGCGGGACCTCGCAATTCACCGGGGAGCTGTTTTTT. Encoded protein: CSALGTSGTSQFTGELFF.

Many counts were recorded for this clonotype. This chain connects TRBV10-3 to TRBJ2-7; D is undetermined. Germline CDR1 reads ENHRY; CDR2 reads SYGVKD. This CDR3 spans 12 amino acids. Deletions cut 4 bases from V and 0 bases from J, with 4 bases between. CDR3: CAISVDSYEQYV. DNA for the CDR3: TGTGCCATCAGTGTGGACTCCTACGAGCAGTACGTC.

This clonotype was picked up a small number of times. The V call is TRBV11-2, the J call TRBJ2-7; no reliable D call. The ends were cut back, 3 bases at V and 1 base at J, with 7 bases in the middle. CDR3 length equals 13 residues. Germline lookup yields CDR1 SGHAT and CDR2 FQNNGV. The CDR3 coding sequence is TGTGCCAGCAGCTTGGGAATTTCCTACGAGCAGTACGTC. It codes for CASSLGISYEQYV.

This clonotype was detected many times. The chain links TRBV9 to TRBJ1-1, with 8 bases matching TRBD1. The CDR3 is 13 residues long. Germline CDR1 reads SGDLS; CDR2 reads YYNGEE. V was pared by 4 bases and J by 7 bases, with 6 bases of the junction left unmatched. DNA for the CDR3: TGTGCCAGCAGCCTAGGAGGACAGGGTGAAGCTTTCTTT. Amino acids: CASSLGGQGEAFF.

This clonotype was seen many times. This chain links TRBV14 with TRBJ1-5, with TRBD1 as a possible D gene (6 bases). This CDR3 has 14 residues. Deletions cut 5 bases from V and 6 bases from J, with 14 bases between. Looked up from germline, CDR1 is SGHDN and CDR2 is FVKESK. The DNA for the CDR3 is TGTGCCAGCAGCAAAGGGGGGTACGGTCAGCCCCAGCATTTT. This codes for CASSKGGYGQPQHF.

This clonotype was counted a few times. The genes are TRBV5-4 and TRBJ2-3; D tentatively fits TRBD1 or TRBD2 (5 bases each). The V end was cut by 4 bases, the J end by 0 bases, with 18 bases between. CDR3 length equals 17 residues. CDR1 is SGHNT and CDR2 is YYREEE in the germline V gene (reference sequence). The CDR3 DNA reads TGTGCCAGCAGCCTACTTGGGGCGGGCTCTAGCACAGATACGCAGTATTTT. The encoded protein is CASSLLGAGSSTDTQYF.

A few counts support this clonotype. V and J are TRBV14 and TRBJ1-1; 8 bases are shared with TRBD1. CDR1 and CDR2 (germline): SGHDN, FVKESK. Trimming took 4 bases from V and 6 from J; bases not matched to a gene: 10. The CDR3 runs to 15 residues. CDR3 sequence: CASSLGTGWGPEAFF. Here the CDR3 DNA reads TGTGCCAGCAGCCTTGGGACAGGTTGGGGACCTGAAGCTTTCTTT. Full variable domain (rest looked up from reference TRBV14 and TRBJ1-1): EAGVTQFPSHSVIEKGQTVTLRCDPISGHDNLYWYRRVMGKEIKFLLHFVKESKQDESGMPNNRFLAERTGGTYSTLKVQPAELEDSGVYFCASSLGTGWGPEAFFGQGTRLTVV.

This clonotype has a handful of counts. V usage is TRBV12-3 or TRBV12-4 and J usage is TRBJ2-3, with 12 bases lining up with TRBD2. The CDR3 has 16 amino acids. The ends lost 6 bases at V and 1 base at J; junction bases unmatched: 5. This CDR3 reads CASRQTSGGGTDTQYF. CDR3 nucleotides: TGTGCCAGCAGGCAGACTAGCGGGGGAGGCACAGATACGCAGTATTTT.

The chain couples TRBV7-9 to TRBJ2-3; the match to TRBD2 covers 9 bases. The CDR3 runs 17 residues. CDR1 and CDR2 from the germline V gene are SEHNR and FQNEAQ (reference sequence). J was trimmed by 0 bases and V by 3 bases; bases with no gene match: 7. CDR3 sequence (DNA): TGTGCCAGCAGCTTTTTTAGCGGGGGAGTTAGCACAGATACGCAGTATTTT. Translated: CASSFFSGGVSTDTQYF.

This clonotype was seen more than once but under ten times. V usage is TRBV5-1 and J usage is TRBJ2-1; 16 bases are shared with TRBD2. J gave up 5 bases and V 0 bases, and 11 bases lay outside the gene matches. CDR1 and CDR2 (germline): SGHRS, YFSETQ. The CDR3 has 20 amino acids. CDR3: CASSLVLGLAGGHQDNEQFF. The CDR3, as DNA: TGCGCCAGCAGCTTGGTCTTGGGACTAGCGGGGGGGCATCAGGACAATGAGCAGTTCTTC.

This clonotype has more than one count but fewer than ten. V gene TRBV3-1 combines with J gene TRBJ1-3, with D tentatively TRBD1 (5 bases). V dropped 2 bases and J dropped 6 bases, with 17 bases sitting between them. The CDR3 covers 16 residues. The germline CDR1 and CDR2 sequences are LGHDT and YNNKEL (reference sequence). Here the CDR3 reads CASSQRTTRNENTIYF. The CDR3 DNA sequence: TGTGCCAGCAGCCAACGGACAACGAGGAATGAAAACACCATATATTTT.

CDR3: CASSLEGAEAFF. CDR3 DNA sequence: TGTGCCAGCAGCTTAGAAGGGGCTGAAGCTTTCTTT. This chain joins TRBV7-9 and TRBJ1-1, with a possible D match to TRBD1 (5 bases). The germline V gene has CDR1 SEHNR and CDR2 FQNEAQ (reference sequence). The V and J ends lost 1 base and 6 bases respectively, with 6 bases between them. The CDR3 is 12 amino acids. The whole variable domain, filled in from reference TRBV7-9 and TRBJ1-1, reads DTGVSQNPRHKITKRGQNVTFRCDPISEHNRLYWYRQTLGQGPEFLTYFQNEAQLEKSRLLSDRFSAERPKGSFSTLEIQRTEQGDSAMYLCASSLEGAEAFFGQGTRLTVV.

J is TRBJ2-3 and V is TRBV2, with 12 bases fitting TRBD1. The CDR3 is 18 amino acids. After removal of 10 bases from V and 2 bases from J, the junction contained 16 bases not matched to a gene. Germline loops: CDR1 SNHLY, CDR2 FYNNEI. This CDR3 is CAIRRPGQGADYTDTQYF. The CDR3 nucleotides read TGTGCCATCAGGAGACCGGGACAGGGGGCAGACTACACAGATACGCAGTATTTT. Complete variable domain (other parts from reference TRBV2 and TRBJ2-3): EPEVTQTPSHQVTQMGQEVILRCVPISNHLYFYWYRQILGQKVEFLVSFYNNEISEKSEIFDDQFSVERPDGSNFTLKIRSTKLEDSAMYFCAIRRPGQGADYTDTQYFGPGTRLTVL.

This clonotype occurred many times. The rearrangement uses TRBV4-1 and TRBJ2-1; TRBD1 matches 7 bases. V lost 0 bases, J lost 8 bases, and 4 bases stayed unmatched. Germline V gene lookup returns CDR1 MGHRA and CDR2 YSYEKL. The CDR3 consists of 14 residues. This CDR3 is CASSQDNRGYEQFF. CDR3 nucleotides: TGCGCCAGCAGCCAAGATAACAGGGGTTATGAGCAGTTCTTC.

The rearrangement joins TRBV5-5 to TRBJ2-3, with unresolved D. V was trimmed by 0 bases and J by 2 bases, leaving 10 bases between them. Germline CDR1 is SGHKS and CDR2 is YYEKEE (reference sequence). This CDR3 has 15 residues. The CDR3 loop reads CASSLGSVNTDTQYF. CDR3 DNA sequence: TGTGCCAGCAGCTTGGGCTCGGTCAACACAGATACGCAGTATTTT.

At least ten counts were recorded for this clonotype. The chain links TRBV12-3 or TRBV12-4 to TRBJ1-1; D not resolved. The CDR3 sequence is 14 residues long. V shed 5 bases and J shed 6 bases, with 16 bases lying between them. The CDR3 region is CASSPEWKRAEAFF. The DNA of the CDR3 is TGTGCCAGCAGTCCCGAGTGGAAAAGGGCTGAAGCTTTCTTT.

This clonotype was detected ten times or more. CDR3: CAISWASGDKNIQYF. CDR3 DNA sequence: TGTGCCATCAGTTGGGCTAGCGGGGATAAAAACATTCAGTACTTC. The rearrangement joins TRBV10-3 to TRBJ2-4; 9 nucleotides agree with TRBD2. The CDR3 totals 15 residues. Germline V lookup: CDR1 ENHRY, CDR2 SYGVKD. The junction had 6 bases not matched to a gene; V was cut back by 5 bases and J by 4 bases.

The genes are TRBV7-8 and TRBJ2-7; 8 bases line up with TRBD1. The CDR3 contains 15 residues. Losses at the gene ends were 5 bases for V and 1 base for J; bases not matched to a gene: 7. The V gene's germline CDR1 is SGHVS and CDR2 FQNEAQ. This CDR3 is CASSPPDRGSYEQYF. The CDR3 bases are TGTGCCAGCAGCCCGCCAGACAGGGGTTCCTACGAGCAGTACTTC.

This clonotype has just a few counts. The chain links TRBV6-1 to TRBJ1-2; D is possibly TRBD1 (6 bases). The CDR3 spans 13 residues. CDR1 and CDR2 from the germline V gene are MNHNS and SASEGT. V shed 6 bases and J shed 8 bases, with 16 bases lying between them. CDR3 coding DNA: TGTGCCAGCAGCCTCTCCAGGGGTCGGGGCTACACCTTC. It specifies CASSLSRGRGYTF.

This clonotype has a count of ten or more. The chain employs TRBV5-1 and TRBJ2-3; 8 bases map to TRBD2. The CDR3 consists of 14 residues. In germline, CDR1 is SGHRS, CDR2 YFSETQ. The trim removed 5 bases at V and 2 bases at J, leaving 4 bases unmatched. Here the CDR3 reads CASRSGGHTDTQYF. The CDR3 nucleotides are TGCGCCAGCAGGAGCGGGGGACACACAGATACGCAGTATTTT.